A single sample gave rise to the 29 T cell receptor beta chains below, sequenced in a study of blood T cells in healthy people across ages. Alongside a J-beta primer mix, a sample-barcoded 5' primer served in a second PCR lasting about 6 to 11 cycles. In TCRdb, the 5' RACE reads were re-called with MiXCR into one record per CDR3 protein. The sample contains around 990,000 distinct CDR3 sequences, 20% to 25% of which appear only once. The same specimen was also included in a second study, on T cells of mothers and their children.

Sequences were obtained from blood. These TCRs come from a girl aged 2 to 10 in good health.

V gene TRBV12-3 or TRBV12-4 combines with J gene TRBJ2-5; 11 bases match TRBD2. V lost 3 bases to trimming and J lost 2 bases; unmatched junction nucleotides: 11. This CDR3 contains 18 residues. CDR3 loop: CASSFTIAGGEWQETQYF. The CDR3 DNA reads TGTGCCAGCAGTTTTACAATAGCGGGAGGGGAGTGGCAAGAGACCCAGTACTTC.

The rearrangement joins TRBV5-1 to TRBJ1-1; D is unclear. V was cut by 0 bases and J by 5 bases, with 14 bases left in between. The germline V gene has CDR1 SGHRS and CDR2 YFSETQ. There are 15 residues in the CDR3. The CDR3 coding sequence is TGCGCCAGCAGCTTGGTGGAAAGGTTGCGAACTGAAGCTTTCTTT. Protein: CASSLVERLRTEAFF.

This clonotype has more than one count but fewer than ten. The J gene is TRBJ2-1, the V gene TRBV12-3 or TRBV12-4; D not certain. This CDR3 is built from 13 residues. The V end lost 6 bases, the J end lost 7 bases, and 13 bases lay between the germline ends. The DNA for the CDR3 is TGTGCCAGCAGCCTTTTTGACGAGAATGAGCAGTTCTTC. Translating gives CASSLFDENEQFF.

The chain uses TRBV6-5 and TRBJ2-5; D gene uncertain. This CDR3 has 14 amino acids. V was pared by 5 bases and J by 4 bases, with 14 bases between. Germline-derived CDR1 and CDR2 are MNHEY and SVGAGI. CDR3 nucleotide sequence: TGTGCCAGCAGTCCTATTGGGGTGGGAGAGACCCAGTACTTC. Translation gives CASSPIGVGETQYF.

The chain uses TRBV7-2 and TRBJ1-6; D ambiguous. Germline V lookup: CDR1 SGHTA, CDR2 FQGNSA. The CDR3 covers 16 residues. Trimming stripped 5 bases from V and 0 bases from J, with 11 bases between. CDR3 sequence: CASSLSFSSYNSPLHF. Written as DNA, the CDR3 is TGTGCCAGCAGCCTCTCTTTTAGCTCCTATAATTCACCCCTCCACTTT.

This clonotype appeared a few times. The V gene is TRBV11-2, the J gene TRBJ2-7; possible D gene TRBD1, 6 bases. With 5 bases removed from V and 5 bases from J, the gap between germline ends came to 13 bases. Germline V CDR1 and CDR2: SGHAT, FQNNGV. The CDR3 has 13 amino acids. CDR3 region: CASSPGVGHEQYF. DNA of the CDR3: TGTGCCAGCAGCCCAGGGGTAGGGCACGAGCAGTACTTC.

The chain links TRBV20-1 to TRBJ1-5, with 9 bases fitting TRBD1. CDR3 length: 16 residues. From germline, CDR1 is DFQATT and CDR2 SNEGSKA (reference sequence). The V gene end was trimmed by 5 bases and the J gene end by 2 bases; junction bases not matched to a gene: 10. CDR3 residues: CSAPGQGNRGNQPQHF. The CDR3 coding sequence is TGCAGTGCTCCGGGACAGGGTAATCGGGGCAATCAGCCCCAGCATTTT.

This clonotype turned up a few times. This rearrangement joins TRBV7-2 to TRBJ1-1, with D tentatively TRBD1 (5 bases). Between the trimmed V and J ends, which lost 8 bases and 1 base, there was a span of 11 bases. The CDR3 is 13 residues long. Germline loops: CDR1 SGHTA, CDR2 FQGNSA. The CDR3 DNA reads as TGTGCCAGCGGTGGGGGACGGAACACTGAAGCTTTCTTT. It codes for CASGGGRNTEAFF.

The V and J genes are TRBV6-2 or TRBV6-3 and TRBJ2-5; 12 bases are a match to TRBD2. The J call may be in error: the DNA end matches TRBJ2-1 better. CDR1 is MNHEY and CDR2 is SVGEGT in the germline V gene. The CDR3 is 16 amino acids. CDR3: CASSAVLAGGFNEQFF. In DNA, the CDR3 is TGTGCCAGCAGTGCCGTACTAGCGGGGGGATTCAATGAGCAGTTCTTC.

The chain combines TRBV9 with TRBJ2-2; TRBD2 matches at 14 bases. The CDR3 has 19 residues. With 3 bases clipped from V and 4 bases from J, the junction kept 11 bases outside the gene matches. Germline-derived CDR1 and CDR2 are SGDLS and YYNGEE. This chain's CDR3 is CASSAVPGTSGRFTGELFF. CDR3 DNA sequence: TGTGCCAGCAGCGCAGTACCCGGGACTAGCGGGAGATTCACCGGGGAGCTGTTTTTT.

The chain joins TRBV7-6 to TRBJ2-3; D gene unclear. Germline CDR1 is SGHVS and CDR2 is FNYEAQ. The CDR3 runs to 15 residues. The V and J ends lost 6 bases and 2 bases respectively, with 15 bases between them. The CDR3 spells CASSPEQTFTDTQYF. Written as DNA, the CDR3 is TGTGCCAGCAGTCCAGAGCAGACCTTCACAGATACGCAGTATTTT.

This clonotype has at least ten counts. The CDR3 spells CASRPTLYNEQFF. In DNA form, the CDR3 reads TGTGCCAGCAGGCCGACACTTTACAATGAGCAGTTCTTC. The chain recombines TRBV6-2 or TRBV6-3 with TRBJ2-5; D uncertain. The J call is doubtful: the DNA matches TRBJ2-1 better. The CDR3 consists of 13 residues. Germline loops: CDR1 MNHEY, CDR2 SVGEGT.

J is TRBJ1-4 and V is TRBV9, with D possibly being TRBD1 (6 bases). The CDR3 sequence is 17 residues long. With 3 bases removed from V and 6 bases from J, the gap between germline ends came to 21 bases. Germline V gives CDR1 SGDLS, CDR2 YYNGEE. The DNA for the CDR3 is TGTGCCAGCAGCGCAACAGGGTCACGGATAAAGTATGAAAAACTGTTTTTT. Its translation is CASSATGSRIKYEKLFF.

The chain combines TRBV27 with TRBJ2-1; D may match TRBD1 or TRBD2 (5 bases each). The J call may be wrong; the DNA end is better matched by TRBJ2-7. The CDR3 runs to 15 residues. Looked up from germline, CDR1 is MNHEY and CDR2 is SMNVEV (reference sequence). The CDR3 DNA sequence: TGTGCCAGCAGTCTCCGGGGCCCATCAACCTACGAGCAGTACTTC. Encoded protein: CASSLRGPSTYEQYF.

The V and J genes are TRBV11-2 and TRBJ1-6, with a possible D match to TRBD1 (5 bases). V lost 5 bases and J lost 11, with 7 bases in between. The germline V gene encodes CDR1 SGHAT and CDR2 FQNNGV. The CDR3 extends over 11 amino acids. The CDR3: CASSLGAPLHF. Written as DNA, the CDR3 is TGTGCCAGCAGCCTAGGGGCACCCCTCCACTTT.

Many counts were recorded for this clonotype. The V and J genes are TRBV12-3 or TRBV12-4 and TRBJ1-2; tentative D call: TRBD1 (5 bases). CDR3 length: 12 residues. V was pared by 7 bases and J by 4 bases, with 10 bases between. The CDR3, as DNA: TGTGCCAGCACCCCGGGGGGCTATGGCTACACCTTC. Protein: CASTPGGYGYTF.

V usage is TRBV9 and J usage is TRBJ1-2, with no clear D. CDR1 is SGDLS, CDR2 YYNGEE, per germline. Trimming removed 3 bases from V and 8 bases from J, with 11 bases in between. This CDR3 has 12 amino acids. DNA for the CDR3: TGTGCCAGCAGCGGATCCGCCCGAGGCTACACCTTC. Translation: CASSGSARGYTF. The full variable domain, rest sourced from reference TRBV9 and TRBJ1-2, is DSGVTQTPKHLITATGQRVTLRCSPRSGDLSVYWYQQSLDQGLQFLIQYYNGEERAKGNILERFSAQQFPDLHSELNLSSLELGDSALYFCASSGSARGYTFGSGTRLTVV.

The V call is TRBV27, the J call TRBJ1-2; 7 nucleotides match TRBD1. V lost 3 bases to trimming and J lost 4 bases; unmatched junction nucleotides: 11. Germline lookup yields CDR1 MNHEY and CDR2 SMNVEV (reference sequence). The CDR3 has 16 amino acids. CDR3 protein: CASSFSRDSITYGYTF. The CDR3 DNA sequence: TGTGCCAGCAGTTTCTCCAGGGACAGTATCACCTATGGCTACACCTTC.

V usage is TRBV9 and J usage is TRBJ2-4; 8 bases agree with TRBD2. The CDR3 has 16 residues. Germline V gives CDR1 SGDLS, CDR2 YYNGEE. With V trimmed by 0 bases and J by 1 base, 3 bases remained unmatched. CDR3 sequence: CASSVGGGLAKNIQYF. The CDR3 DNA is TGTGCCAGCAGCGTAGGCGGGGGGCTGGCCAAAAACATTCAGTACTTC.

Comments on this clonotype: Sequence at one end of the junction differs from germline and may be a read error. The chain employs TRBV20-1 and TRBJ1-6; a possible D gene is TRBD1 (5 bases). The CDR3 covers 15 residues. Germline CDR1 DFQATT, CDR2 SNEGSKA (reference sequence). Here the CDR3 reads CGATRSGPYNSPLHF. The CDR3 bases are TGCGGTGCTACCCGATCGGGGCCCTATAATTCACCCCTCCACTTT.

In this sample, this clonotype turned up a few times. The V and J genes are TRBV6-1 and TRBJ2-5; 8 positions agree with TRBD1. CDR3 length: 19 residues. CDR1 is MNHNS and CDR2 is SASEGT in the germline V gene. The ends lost 6 bases at V and 5 bases at J; junction bases unmatched: 23. In DNA form, the CDR3 reads TGTGCCAGCAGACAGGGTCTCTCTCTATCGACAGGGGCAAGGGAGACCCAGTACTTC. Residues: CASRQGLSLSTGARETQYF.

The table lists this clonotype with a few counts. The chain has TRBV9 and TRBJ1-1; the D is unclear. This CDR3 contains 14 residues. Per the germline V gene, CDR1 is SGDLS and CDR2 is YYNGEE. Trimming removed 0 bases at V and 0 bases at J, with 6 bases between. The CDR3 bases are TGTGCCAGCAGCGTAGACCCACTGAACACTGAAGCTTTCTTT. It yields the protein CASSVDPLNTEAFF.

This clonotype was observed many times. The V gene is TRBV20-1, the J gene TRBJ2-5; the match to TRBD1 covers 7 bases. CDR3 length equals 13 residues. J was trimmed by 1 base and V by 1 base; bases with no gene match: 0. CDR1 and CDR2 (germline): DFQATT, SNEGSKA (reference sequence). CDR3 sequence (DNA): TGCAGTGCTAGAGGGACAGGCCAAGAGACCCAGTACTTC. This encodes CSARGTGQETQYF.

This clonotype was counted between two and nine times. The gene calls are TRBV28 and TRBJ1-1; TRBD1 is a possible D gene (6 bases). CDR3 length: 16 amino acids. The V end lost 5 bases, the J end lost 1 base, and 17 bases lay between the germline ends. Germline values: CDR1 MDHEN, CDR2 SYDVKM. CDR3 protein: CASSHGLWDTNTEAFF. CDR3 in DNA: TGTGCCAGCAGTCATGGGCTTTGGGACACGAACACTGAAGCTTTCTTT.

The rearrangement uses TRBV5-1 and TRBJ2-1; D may be TRBD1 or TRBD2 (5 bases each). V was cut by 3 bases and J by 3 bases, with 10 bases left in between. CDR1 is SGHRS and CDR2 is YFSETQ in the germline V gene. The CDR3 sequence is 14 residues long. In nucleotides, the CDR3 is TGCGCCAGCAGCTCCGGGACGGACTACAATGAGCAGTTCTTC. The encoded protein is CASSSGTDYNEQFF.

The CDR3 sequence is CASSQGGGPGETQYF. DNA of the CDR3: TGTGCCAGCAGCCAAGGGGGAGGTCCCGGAGAGACCCAGTACTTC. The chain has TRBV3-1 and TRBJ2-5; a possible D gene is TRBD2 (6 bases). V was pared by 1 base and J by 4 bases, with 13 bases between. The CDR3 loop spans 15 amino acids. Germline CDR1 reads LGHDT; CDR2 reads YNNKEL (reference sequence).

A few counts support this clonotype. The V call is TRBV29-1, the J call TRBJ2-5; TRBD2 matches 12 bases. Matching the DNA end better, TRBJ2-1 makes the J call doubtful. CDR3 length equals 17 residues. Germline V gene data show CDR1 as SQVTM and CDR2 as ANQGSEA. The CDR3 DNA reads as TGCAGCGTTGAGACTAGCGGGAGAACAGCGGGCCTGCGTGAGCAGTTCTTC. This encodes CSVETSGRTAGLREQFF.

The chain links TRBV3-1 to TRBJ2-5, with 13 nucleotides matching TRBD2. Judging by the DNA end, TRBJ2-1 fits better; the J call may be wrong. The germline V gene encodes CDR1 LGHDT and CDR2 YNNKEL (reference sequence). CDR3 length: 14 residues. CDR3 loop: CASSQGTSGRGQFF. DNA for the CDR3: TGTGCCAGCAGCCAAGGGACTAGCGGGAGAGGGCAGTTCTTC.

The chain combines TRBV28 with TRBJ1-2; TRBD1 agrees at 8 bases. This CDR3 comprises 13 residues. Germline CDR1 is MDHEN and CDR2 is SYDVKM. With 7 bases clipped from V and 4 bases from J, the junction kept 5 bases outside the gene matches. In nucleotides, the CDR3 is TGTGCCAGCACTTGGACAGGGCCCTATGGCTACACCTTC. This codes for CASTWTGPYGYTF.